These T cell receptor beta chains were read from a single sample in a study of cytomegalovirus exposure and HLA in healthy donors. Sequenced by immunoSEQ multiplex PCR; TCRdb stores in-frame clones only, minus some. Of about 150,000 clones listed, less than 65% are singletons. Sequencing used PBMCs. The receptors originated from a woman aged 25 to 39 in good health and CMV-seropositive. CDR3s include the opening cysteine and the closing phenylalanine or tryptophan. Each record gives: D gene, V gene, J gene, clone size, CDR3 protein, CDR3 DNA. A D gene is named only where the DNA matches it firmly. Clone size is stated in some rows and not others, as once, few, many or a class when expanded.

TRBD1	TRBV7-2	TRBJ2-5	few	CASSLSTGGAAQYF	TGTGCCAGCAGCTTATCTACAGGGGGAGCGGCCCAGTACTTC
NA	TRBV28	TRBJ2-1	NA	CASSLRRNNEQFF	TGTGCCAGCAGTTTAAGGAGGAACAATGAGCAGTTCTTC
NA	TRBV5-4	TRBJ1-1	NA	CACSFRATVTEAFF	TGTGCCTGCAGCTTCCGAGCGACAGTTACTGAAGCTTTCTTT
TRBD1	TRBV5-1	TRBJ2-2	NA	CASSLAPPGQANTGELFF	TGCGCCAGCAGCTTGGCTCCTCCGGGACAGGCGAACACCGGGGAGCTGTTTTTT
NA	TRBV30	TRBJ2-7	NA	CAWSRGGLGFYEQYF	TGTGCCTGGAGTAGGGGGGGCTTGGGGTTCTACGAGCAGTACTTC
NA	TRBV4-1	TRBJ2-1	NA	CASSQAGKAVEQFF	TGCGCCAGCAGCCAAGCAGGAAAAGCTGTTGAGCAGTTCTTC
NA	TRBV18	TRBJ1-1	NA	CASSPRTNTEAFF	TGTGCCAGCTCACCCAGAACAAACACTGAAGCTTTCTTT
NA	TRBV5-5	TRBJ2-6	many	CASSTEGYGANVLTF	TGTGCCAGCAGCACGGAGGGGTATGGGGCCAACGTCCTGACTTTC
NA	TRBV30	TRBJ1-1	few	CAWSGGQNTEAFF	TGTGCCTGGAGTGGAGGACAGAACACTGAAGCTTTCTTT
TRBD2	TRBV7-2	TRBJ2-3	NA	CASSVGNSGRSYTDTQYF	TGTGCCAGCAGCGTAGGGAATAGCGGGCGGAGCTACACAGATACGCAGTATTTT
NA	TRBV11-2	TRBJ2-7	NA	CASSLLSSYEQYF	TGTGCCAGCAGCCTCCTTTCCTCCTACGAGCAGTACTTC